This T cell receptor (beta chain) was identified in a study of blood T cell repertoires in COVID-19. Study-level background: The samples span acute and convalescent COVID-19 from the United States, Italy and Spain. PBMCs, B-cell-depleted T cells, or T cells were the source of the cDNA or gDNA that made up the material.

Germline lookup yields CDR1 SQVTM and CDR2 ANQGSEA. The CDR3 is 13 residues long. The ends were cut back, 0 bases at V and 5 bases at J, with 5 bases in the middle. Only in-frame clones appear in the TCRdb table, and some are missing; sequencing was by immunoSEQ multiplex PCR. The sample lists 60,000 to 85,000 clones, approximately 86% occurring once. Sequenced sample: peripheral blood. The chain carries TRBV29-1 and TRBJ1-6, with D unresolved. This TCR was sampled from a woman older than 75 with active or convalescent COVID-19. CDR3 residues: CSVEDGNNSPLHF. In nucleotides, the CDR3 is TGCAGCGTTGAAGACGGTAATAATTCACCCCTCCACTTT.